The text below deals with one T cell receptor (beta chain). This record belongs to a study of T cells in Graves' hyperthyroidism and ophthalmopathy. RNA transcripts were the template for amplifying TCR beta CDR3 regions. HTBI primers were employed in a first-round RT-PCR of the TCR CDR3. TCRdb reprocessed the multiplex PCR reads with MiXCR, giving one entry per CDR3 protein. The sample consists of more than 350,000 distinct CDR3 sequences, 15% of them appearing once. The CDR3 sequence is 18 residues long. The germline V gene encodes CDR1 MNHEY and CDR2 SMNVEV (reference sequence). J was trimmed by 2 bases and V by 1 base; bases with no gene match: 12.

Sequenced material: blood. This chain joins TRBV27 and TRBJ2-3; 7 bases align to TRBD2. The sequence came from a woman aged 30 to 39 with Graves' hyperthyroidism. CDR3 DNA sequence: TGTGCCAGCAGTTTATTGGGGGACTACCGTGCTGCCACAGATACGCAGTATTTT. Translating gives CASSLLGDYRAATDTQYF.